What follows are 18 T cell receptor beta chains derived from one specimen sequenced in a study of T-cell memory formation after mild COVID-19. MiXCR was run by TCRdb on the 5' RACE reads, yielding one entry per CDR3 protein. Among 250,000 to 350,000 distinct CDR3 sequences listed, 15% to 20% were seen once. Material for sequencing was PBMCs or a T cell subset sorted from them (not recorded which). The receptors shown here come from a man younger than 35 who had mild COVID-19 (a few samples of this study predate the infection). Cell type and time point are not known.

A few counts support this clonotype. The CDR3 loop reads CASSLVASGGPETQYF. DNA for the CDR3: TGCGCCAGCAGCTTGGTGGCTAGCGGGGGGCCAGAGACCCAGTACTTC. This chain links TRBV5-1 with TRBJ2-5; TRBD2 matches at 11 bases. There are 16 residues in the CDR3. Germline CDR1 reads SGHRS; CDR2 reads YFSETQ. Trimming removed 0 bases from V and 4 bases from J; junction bases left unmatched: 5.

The gene calls are TRBV12-3 or TRBV12-4 and TRBJ2-5, with D unclear. The V gene lost 5 bases and the J gene lost 5 bases, with 9 bases spanning the gap. This CDR3 is built from 12 residues. The CDR3 nucleotides read TGTGCCAGCAGTGTACGGAGTGAGACCCAGTACTTC. Protein sequence: CASSVRSETQYF.

The chain links TRBV28 to TRBJ2-2, with TRBD2 as a possible D gene (5 bases). The CDR3 consists of 18 residues. V was pared by 6 bases and J by 1 base, with 21 bases between. CDR1 is MDHEN and CDR2 is SYDVKM in the germline V gene. The CDR3 spells CASSYKNPGTVNTGELFF. CDR3 in DNA: TGTGCCAGCAGCTATAAAAACCCGGGAACAGTGAACACCGGGGAGCTGTTTTTT.

At least ten counts were recorded for this clonotype. This chain uses TRBV27 with TRBJ2-7, with D possibly being TRBD1 (5 bases). Germline CDR1 is MNHEY and CDR2 is SMNVEV (reference sequence). The CDR3 has 13 amino acids. The V gene lost 5 bases and the J gene lost 7 bases, with 15 bases spanning the gap. The CDR3 DNA follows: TGTGCCAGCAGTCGTACAGGATCTTATGAGCAGTACTTC. It encodes CASSRTGSYEQYF.

This clonotype was detected once. The chain links TRBV29-1 to TRBJ1-2; the match to TRBD1 covers 8 bases. Germline loops: CDR1 SQVTM, CDR2 ANQGSEA. The CDR3 spans 15 residues. The junction had 9 bases not matched to a gene; V was cut back by 3 bases and J by 3 bases. The CDR3 coding sequence is TGCAGCGTTGACGGCGCACAGGGGGATTACTATGGCTACACCTTC. Protein product: CSVDGAQGDYYGYTF.

This clonotype was seen a few times. This CDR3 reads CASRRDLGSPLHF. The CDR3 DNA reads TGTGCCAGCAGAAGGGACCTAGGTTCACCCCTCCACTTT. This chain uses TRBV6-5 with TRBJ1-6; D is perhaps TRBD1 (5 bases). The CDR3 extends over 13 amino acids. V was pared by 6 bases and J by 9 bases, with 12 bases between. From germline, CDR1 is MNHEY and CDR2 SVGAGI.

The CDR3: CASSTRYIRPTPPNEQFF. The CDR3 nucleotides read TGTGCCAGCAGCACCCGATATATTCGGCCCACCCCTCCCAATGAGCAGTTCTTC. This rearrangement joins TRBV7-9 to TRBJ2-1, with D uncertain. The CDR3 totals 18 residues. CDR1 is SEHNR and CDR2 is FQNEAQ in the germline V gene (reference sequence). V gave up 5 bases and J gave up 6 bases, with 26 bases separating them.

This chain links TRBV7-9 with TRBJ1-2; 7 bases are a match to TRBD1. The CDR3 consists of 16 residues. CDR1 and CDR2 from the germline V gene are SEHNR and FQNEAQ (reference sequence). The J segment lost 4 bases and the V segment lost 3 bases, leaving 11 bases of the junction unmatched. CDR3 bases: TGTGCCAGCAGCTTTGGGGGACAGAATATTCTCTATGGCTACACCTTC. It yields the protein CASSFGGQNILYGYTF.

This clonotype was counted between two and nine times. The chain employs TRBV12-3 or TRBV12-4 and TRBJ2-4; D unclear. V lost 6 bases and J 6 bases, leaving 9 bases between the germline ends. This CDR3 region has 12 residues. CDR3: CASRNNLNIQYF. As DNA, the CDR3 is TGTGCCAGCAGAAATAACCTAAACATTCAGTACTTC.

This clonotype occurred a few times. The chain recombines TRBV5-1 with TRBJ1-4, with D tentatively TRBD1 (6 bases). Germline CDR1 and CDR2: SGHRS and YFSETQ. CDR3 length: 14 residues. Trimming pared 4 bases from V and 6 bases from J, leaving 13 bases between. CDR3 in amino acids: CASSTGQGDEKLFF. The CDR3 DNA reads as TGCGCCAGCAGCACGGGACAAGGGGATGAAAAACTGTTTTTT.

This clonotype was observed a handful of times. The chain uses TRBV6-5 and TRBJ2-1; D tentatively reads TRBD1 or TRBD2 (5 bases each). There are 14 residues in the CDR3. The V and J ends lost 2 bases and 4 bases respectively, with 9 bases between them. Germline V gene lookup returns CDR1 MNHEY and CDR2 SVGAGI. The CDR3 region is CASSYGTLYNEQFF. The CDR3 coding sequence is TGTGCCAGCAGTTACGGGACCCTGTACAATGAGCAGTTCTTC.

The rearrangement joins TRBV4-1 to TRBJ2-5; 8 nucleotides align to TRBD1. The germline gives CDR1 MGHRA, CDR2 YSYEKL. With 1 base clipped from V and 3 bases from J, the junction kept 7 bases outside the gene matches. The CDR3 has 16 residues. DNA of the CDR3: TGCGCCAGCAGCCAAGTGGGGACAGGCGGTAAAGAGACCCAGTACTTC. It translates to CASSQVGTGGKETQYF.

This clonotype turned up a few times. The chain recombines TRBV7-3 with TRBJ2-1; possibly TRBD1 for D (5 bases). This CDR3 region has 14 residues. Germline V gene sequence: CDR1 SGHTA, CDR2 FQGTGA. Deletions cut 0 bases from V and 6 bases from J, with 9 bases between. CDR3: CASSLTAGSNEQFF. CDR3 in DNA: TGTGCCAGCAGCTTAACAGCAGGGTCCAATGAGCAGTTCTTC.

This clonotype has a count of ten or more. The chain joins TRBV3-1 to TRBJ2-3; no clear D. CDR3 length: 12 amino acids. The V gene's germline CDR1 is LGHDT and CDR2 YNNKEL (reference sequence). V shed 4 bases and J shed 2 bases, with 4 bases lying between them. CDR3 protein: CASSRNTDTQYF. CDR3 nucleotide sequence: TGTGCCAGCAGCCGAAACACAGATACGCAGTATTTT.

This clonotype turned up a few times. This chain joins TRBV5-1 and TRBJ1-1; no clear D. This CDR3 is 13 amino acids long. Between the trimmed V and J ends, which lost 4 bases and 10 bases, there was a span of 17 bases. The germline V gene encodes CDR1 SGHRS and CDR2 YFSETQ. The CDR3 reads CASSPTTPQGAFF. CDR3 nucleotide sequence: TGCGCCAGCAGCCCTACAACGCCCCAAGGAGCTTTCTTT.

The CDR3 loop is CASSHPGGSGSGYTF. Here the CDR3 DNA reads TGCGCCAGCAGCCACCCGGGAGGTAGCGGATCTGGCTACACCTTC. J is TRBJ1-2 and V is TRBV4-3; no clear D gene. This CDR3 region has 15 residues. V lost 3 bases and J lost 7, with 18 bases in between. The germline V gene has CDR1 LGHNA and CDR2 YSLEER.

This clonotype was detected many times. The rearrangement links TRBV7-2 to TRBJ1-1; maybe TRBD1 (6 bases). The V gene's germline CDR1 is SGHTA and CDR2 FQGNSA. The CDR3 extends over 13 amino acids. Trimming removed 4 bases at V and 1 base at J, with 7 bases between. The CDR3 protein is CASSSGANTEAFF. As DNA, the CDR3 is TGTGCCAGCAGCTCGGGGGCGAACACTGAAGCTTTCTTT.

This sequence joins TRBV5-8 and TRBJ2-5, with 7 bases that match TRBD1. Germline assignment: CDR1 SGHTS and CDR2 YDEGEE. There are 16 residues in the CDR3. Trimming at V came to 4 bases and at J to 2 bases, leaving 11 bases not matched to a gene. The CDR3 nucleotides read TGTGCCAGCAGCCGGACGATAGGGGGCCTTCAAGAGACCCAGTACTTC. Translation: CASSRTIGGLQETQYF.